This TCR beta chain was sequenced during a study of blood T cell repertoires in COVID-19. Germline V gene lookup returns CDR1 MNHNY and CDR2 SVGAGI (reference sequence). Trimming cost V 4 bases and J 1 base, with 8 bases left between them. This CDR3 has 13 amino acids. Libraries were prepared by immunoSEQ multiplex PCR; TCRdb keeps only in-frame clonotypes and omits some of them. The sample holds just under 350,000 clones, around 80% seen once. Sequenced input: peripheral blood. The TCR originated in a young man with active or convalescent COVID-19. The rearrangement links TRBV6-6 to TRBJ2-7; maybe TRBD2 (6 bases). CDR3 sequence reads: CASSSSDSYEQYF. The CDR3 region has the DNA TGTGCCAGCAGTTCTAGCGATTCCTACGAGCAGTACTTC.